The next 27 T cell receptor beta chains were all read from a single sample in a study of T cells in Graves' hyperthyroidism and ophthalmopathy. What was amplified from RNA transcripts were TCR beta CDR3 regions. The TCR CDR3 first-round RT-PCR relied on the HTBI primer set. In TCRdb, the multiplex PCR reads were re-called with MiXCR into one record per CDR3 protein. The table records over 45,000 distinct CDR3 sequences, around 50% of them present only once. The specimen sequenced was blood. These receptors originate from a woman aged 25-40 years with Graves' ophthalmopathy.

The CDR3 DNA reads TGTGCCAGCAGTTATGGGACAGGGATTTCCTACGAGCAGTACTTC. It codes for CASSYGTGISYEQYF. V usage is TRBV2 and J usage is TRBJ2-7, with 9 positions matching TRBD1. Germline trimming cut 5 bases from V and 1 base from J; bases unmatched to any gene: 6. Germline-derived CDR1 and CDR2 are SNHLY and FYNNEI. This CDR3 is 15 amino acids long.

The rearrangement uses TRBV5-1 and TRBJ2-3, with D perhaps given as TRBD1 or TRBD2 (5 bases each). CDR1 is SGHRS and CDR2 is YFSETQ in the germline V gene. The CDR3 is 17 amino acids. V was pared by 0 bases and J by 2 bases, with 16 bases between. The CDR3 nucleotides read TGCGCCAGCAGCTTGGGTGGGACCCTTACTTACACAGATACGCAGTATTTT. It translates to CASSLGGTLTYTDTQYF.

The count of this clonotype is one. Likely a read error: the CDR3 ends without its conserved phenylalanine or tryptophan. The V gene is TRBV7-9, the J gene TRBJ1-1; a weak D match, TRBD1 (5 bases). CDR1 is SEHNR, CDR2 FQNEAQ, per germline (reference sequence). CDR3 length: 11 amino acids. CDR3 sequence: CASSMDTEAFL. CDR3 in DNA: TGTGCCAGCAGTATGGACACGGAAGCTTTCCTT.

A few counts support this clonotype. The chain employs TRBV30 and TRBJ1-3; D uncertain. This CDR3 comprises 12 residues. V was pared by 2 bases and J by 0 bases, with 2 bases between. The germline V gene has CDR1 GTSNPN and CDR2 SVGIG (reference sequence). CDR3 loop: CAWSHSGNTIYF. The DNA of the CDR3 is TGTGCCTGGAGTCACTCTGGAAACACCATATATTTT.

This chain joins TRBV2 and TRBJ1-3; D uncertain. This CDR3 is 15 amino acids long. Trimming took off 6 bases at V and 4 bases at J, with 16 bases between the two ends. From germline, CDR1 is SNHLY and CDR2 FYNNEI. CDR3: CASSARTSGGNTIYF. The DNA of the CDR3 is TGTGCCAGCAGCGCTAGGACTAGCGGGGGAAACACCATATATTTT.

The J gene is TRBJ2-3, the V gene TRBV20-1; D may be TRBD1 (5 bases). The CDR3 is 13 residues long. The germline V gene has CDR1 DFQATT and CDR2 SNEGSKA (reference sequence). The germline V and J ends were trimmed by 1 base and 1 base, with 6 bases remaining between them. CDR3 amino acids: CSARGRGTDTQYF. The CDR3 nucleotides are TGCAGTGCTAGAGGCAGGGGCACAGATACGCAGTATTTT.

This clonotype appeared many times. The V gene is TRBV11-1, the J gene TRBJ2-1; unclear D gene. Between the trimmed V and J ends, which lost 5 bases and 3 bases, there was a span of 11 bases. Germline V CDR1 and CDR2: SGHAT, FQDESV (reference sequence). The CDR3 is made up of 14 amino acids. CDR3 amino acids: CASSLDRYYNEQFF. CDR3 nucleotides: TGTGCCAGCAGCCTTGATAGATACTACAATGAGCAGTTCTTC.

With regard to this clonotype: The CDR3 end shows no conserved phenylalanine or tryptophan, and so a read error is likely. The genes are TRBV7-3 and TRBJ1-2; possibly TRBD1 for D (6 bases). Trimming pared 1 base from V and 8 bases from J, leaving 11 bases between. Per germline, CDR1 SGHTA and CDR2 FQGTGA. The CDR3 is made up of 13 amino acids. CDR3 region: CASSLNPGGGYTS. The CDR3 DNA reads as TGTGCCAGCAGCTTAAATCCTGGGGGCGGCTACACCTCC.

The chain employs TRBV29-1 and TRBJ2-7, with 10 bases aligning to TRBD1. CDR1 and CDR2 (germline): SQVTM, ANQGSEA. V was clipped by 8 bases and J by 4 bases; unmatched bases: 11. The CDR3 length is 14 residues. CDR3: CSSEVGQGHYEQYF. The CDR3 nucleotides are TGCAGCAGTGAAGTGGGACAGGGGCATTACGAGCAGTACTTC.

CDR3 in DNA: TGTGCCAGCAGCTTCCCGGGGGCGGATACGCAGTATTTT. It specifies CASSFPGADTQYF. The J gene is TRBJ2-3, the V gene TRBV5-4; tentatively, D is TRBD1 or TRBD2 (6 bases each). This CDR3 contains 13 residues. Trimming left V 2 bases short and J 6 bases short, with 10 bases between. Germline V gene data show CDR1 as SGHNT and CDR2 as YYREEE (reference sequence).

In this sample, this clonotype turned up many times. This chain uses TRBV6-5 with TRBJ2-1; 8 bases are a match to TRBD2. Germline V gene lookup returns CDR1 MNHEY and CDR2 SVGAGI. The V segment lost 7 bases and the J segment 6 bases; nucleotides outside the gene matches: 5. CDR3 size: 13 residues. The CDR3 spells CASTSGTSNEQFF. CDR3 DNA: TGTGCCAGCACCTCCGGGACTAGCAATGAGCAGTTCTTC.

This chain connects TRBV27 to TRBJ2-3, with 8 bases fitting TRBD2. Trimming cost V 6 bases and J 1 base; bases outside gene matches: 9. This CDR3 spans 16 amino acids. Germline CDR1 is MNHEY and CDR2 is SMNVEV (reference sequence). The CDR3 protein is CASSPVEAGGTDTQYF. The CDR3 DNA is TGTGCCAGCAGCCCCGTGGAAGCGGGGGGCACAGATACGCAGTATTTT.

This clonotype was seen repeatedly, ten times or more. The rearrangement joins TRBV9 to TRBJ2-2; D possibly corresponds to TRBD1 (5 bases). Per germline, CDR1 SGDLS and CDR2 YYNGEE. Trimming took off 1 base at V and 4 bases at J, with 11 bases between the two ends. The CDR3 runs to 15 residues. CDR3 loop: CASSVTSDSTGELFF. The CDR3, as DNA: TGTGCCAGCAGCGTAACCAGCGACAGCACCGGGGAGCTGTTTTTT.

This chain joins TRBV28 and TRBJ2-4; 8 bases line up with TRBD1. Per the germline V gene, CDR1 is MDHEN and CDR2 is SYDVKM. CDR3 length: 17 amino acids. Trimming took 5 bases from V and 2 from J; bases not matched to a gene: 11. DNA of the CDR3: TGTGCCAGCAGTCTCCCTGCAGGGGGCGTATCCAAAAACATTCAGTACTTC. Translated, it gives CASSLPAGGVSKNIQYF. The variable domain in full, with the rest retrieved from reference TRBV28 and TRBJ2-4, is DVKVTQSSRYLVKRTGEKVFLECVQDMDHENMFWYRQDPGLGLRLIYFSYDVKMKEKGDIPEGYSVSREKKERFSLILESASTNQTSMYLCASSLPAGGVSKNIQYFGAGTRLSVL.

The CDR3 spells CASSDRGTGDYEQYF. In nucleotides, the CDR3 is TGTGCCAGCAGCGACCGCGGGACAGGGGACTACGAGCAGTACTTC. The chain uses TRBV7-2 and TRBJ2-7; the match to TRBD1 covers 10 bases. Per germline, CDR1 SGHTA and CDR2 FQGNSA. This CDR3 comprises 15 residues. With V trimmed by 5 bases and J by 3 bases, 7 bases remained unmatched. Full variable domain (rest looked up from reference TRBV7-2 and TRBJ2-7): GAGVSQSPSNKVTEKGKDVELRCDPISGHTALYWYRQSLGQGLEFLIYFQGNSAPDKSGLPSDRFSAERTGGSVSTLTIQRTQQEDSAVYLCASSDRGTGDYEQYFGPGTRLTVT.

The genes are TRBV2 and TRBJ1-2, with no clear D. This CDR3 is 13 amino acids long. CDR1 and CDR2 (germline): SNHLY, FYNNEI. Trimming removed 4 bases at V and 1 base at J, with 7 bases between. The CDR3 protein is CASSADGNYGYTF. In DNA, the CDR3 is TGTGCCAGCAGTGCTGACGGTAACTATGGCTACACCTTC.

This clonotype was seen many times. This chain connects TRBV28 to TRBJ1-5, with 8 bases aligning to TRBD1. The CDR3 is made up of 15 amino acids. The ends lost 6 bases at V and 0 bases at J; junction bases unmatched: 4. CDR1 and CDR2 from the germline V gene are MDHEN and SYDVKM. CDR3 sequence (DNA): TGTGCCAGCAGCCGACAGGGGAATAGCAATCAGCCCCAGCATTTT. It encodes CASSRQGNSNQPQHF.

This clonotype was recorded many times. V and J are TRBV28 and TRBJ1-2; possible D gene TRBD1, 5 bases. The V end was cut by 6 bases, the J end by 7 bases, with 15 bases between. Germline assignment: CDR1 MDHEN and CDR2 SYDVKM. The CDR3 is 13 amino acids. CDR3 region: CASRATVSSGYTF. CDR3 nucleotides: TGTGCCAGCAGAGCGACAGTATCCTCTGGCTACACCTTC.

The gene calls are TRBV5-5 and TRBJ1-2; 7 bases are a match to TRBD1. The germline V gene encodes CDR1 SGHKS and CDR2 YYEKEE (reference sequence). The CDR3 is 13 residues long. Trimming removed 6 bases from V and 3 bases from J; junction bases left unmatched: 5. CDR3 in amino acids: CASNGQADYGYTF. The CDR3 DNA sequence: TGTGCCAGCAACGGACAGGCGGACTATGGCTACACCTTC.

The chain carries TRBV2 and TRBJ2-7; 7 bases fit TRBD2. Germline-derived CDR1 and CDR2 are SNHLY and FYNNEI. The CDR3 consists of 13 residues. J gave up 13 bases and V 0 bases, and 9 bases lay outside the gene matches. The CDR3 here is CASSEALWASGYF. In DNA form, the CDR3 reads TGTGCCAGCAGTGAAGCGCTATGGGCTAGCGGTTACTTC.

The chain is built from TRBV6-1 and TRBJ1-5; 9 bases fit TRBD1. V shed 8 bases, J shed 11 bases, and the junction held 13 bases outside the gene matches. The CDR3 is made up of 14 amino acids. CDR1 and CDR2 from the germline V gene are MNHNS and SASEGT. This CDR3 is CASQPGTGQETQHF. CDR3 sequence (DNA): TGTGCCAGCCAACCCGGGACAGGGCAAGAGACCCAGCATTTT.

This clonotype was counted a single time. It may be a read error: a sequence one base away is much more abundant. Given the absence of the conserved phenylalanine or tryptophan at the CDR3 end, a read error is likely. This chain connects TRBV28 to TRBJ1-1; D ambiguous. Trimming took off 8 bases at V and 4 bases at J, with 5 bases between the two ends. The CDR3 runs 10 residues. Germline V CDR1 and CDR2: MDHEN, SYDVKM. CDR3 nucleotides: TGTGCCAGCGGGAGCACTGAAGCTTTCCTT. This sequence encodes CASGSTEAFL.

The CDR3 DNA is TGTGCCAGCAGTTGGACAGGGGGCGGGAATAATGAAAAACTGTTTTTT. This translates into CASSWTGGGNNEKLFF. The chain employs TRBV27 and TRBJ1-4; 11 bases map to TRBD1. The trim removed 4 bases at V and 4 bases at J, leaving 5 bases unmatched. The CDR3 covers 16 residues. Germline V gene sequence: CDR1 MNHEY, CDR2 SMNVEV (reference sequence). The full variable domain, in which reference TRBV27 and TRBJ1-4 provide the parts outside the CDR3, is EAQVTQNPRYLITVTGKKLTVTCSQNMNHEYMSWYRQDPGLGLRQIYYSMNVEVTDKGDVPEGYKVSRKEKRNFPLILESPSPNQTSLYFCASSWTGGGNNEKLFFGSGTQLSVL.

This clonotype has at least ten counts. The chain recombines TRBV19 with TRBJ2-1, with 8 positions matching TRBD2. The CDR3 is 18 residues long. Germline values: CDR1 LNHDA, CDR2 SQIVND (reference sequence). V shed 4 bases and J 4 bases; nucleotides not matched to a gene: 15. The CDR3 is CASSTHGTAGGNYNEQFF. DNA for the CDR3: TGTGCCAGTAGTACCCACGGGACGGCGGGAGGAAATTACAATGAGCAGTTCTTC.

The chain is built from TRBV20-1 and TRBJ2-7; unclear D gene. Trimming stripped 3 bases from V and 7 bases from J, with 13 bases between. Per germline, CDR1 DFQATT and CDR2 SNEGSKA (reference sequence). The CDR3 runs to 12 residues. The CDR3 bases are TGCAGTGCTAGTCTCCCATCTCTGGAGCAGTACTTC. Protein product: CSASLPSLEQYF.

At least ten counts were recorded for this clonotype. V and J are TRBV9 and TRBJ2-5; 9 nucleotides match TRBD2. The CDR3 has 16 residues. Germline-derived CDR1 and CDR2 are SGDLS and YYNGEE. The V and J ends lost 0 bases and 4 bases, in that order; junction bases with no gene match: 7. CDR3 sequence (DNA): TGTGCCAGCAGCGTAGGGAGTAGCGGGAGTTCAGAGACCCAGTACTTC. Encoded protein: CASSVGSSGSSETQYF. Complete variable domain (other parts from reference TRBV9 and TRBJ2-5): DSGVTQTPKHLITATGQRVTLRCSPRSGDLSVYWYQQSLDQGLQFLIQYYNGEERAKGNILERFSAQQFPDLHSELNLSSLELGDSALYFCASSVGSSGSSETQYFGPGTRLLVL.

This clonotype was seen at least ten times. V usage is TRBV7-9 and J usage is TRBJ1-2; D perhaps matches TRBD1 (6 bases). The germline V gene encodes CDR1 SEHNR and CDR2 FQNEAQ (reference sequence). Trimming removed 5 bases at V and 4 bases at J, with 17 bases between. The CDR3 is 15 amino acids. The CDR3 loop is CASSPPAGAAYGYTF. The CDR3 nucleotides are TGTGCCAGCAGCCCTCCGGCGGGGGCTGCCTATGGCTACACCTTC.